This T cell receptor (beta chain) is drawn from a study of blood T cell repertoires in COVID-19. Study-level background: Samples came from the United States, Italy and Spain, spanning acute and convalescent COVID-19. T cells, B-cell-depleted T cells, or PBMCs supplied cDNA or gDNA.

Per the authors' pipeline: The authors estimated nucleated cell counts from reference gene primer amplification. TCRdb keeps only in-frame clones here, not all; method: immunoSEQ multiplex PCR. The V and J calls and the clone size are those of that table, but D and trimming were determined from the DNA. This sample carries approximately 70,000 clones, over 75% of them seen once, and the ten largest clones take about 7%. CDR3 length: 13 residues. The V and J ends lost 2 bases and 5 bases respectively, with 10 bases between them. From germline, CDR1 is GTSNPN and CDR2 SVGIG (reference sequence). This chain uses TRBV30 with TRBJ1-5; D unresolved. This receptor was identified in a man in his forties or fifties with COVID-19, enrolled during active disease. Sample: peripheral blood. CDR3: CAWSRGGDQPQHF. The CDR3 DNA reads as TGTGCCTGGAGTCGCGGAGGAGATCAGCCCCAGCATTTT.